The clone carrying this T cell receptor beta chain was detected a few times. The data belong to a study of identical twins. With V trimmed by 7 bases and J by 5 bases, 13 bases remained unmatched. Germline CDR1 and CDR2: MNHEY and SVGEGT. The CDR3 has 16 residues. Template switching added a universal primer site, and cDNA bore unique molecular identifiers. TCRdb analysed the 5' RACE reads with MiXCR anew, one entry per CDR3 protein. The table has about 530,000 distinct CDR3 sequences, about 15% seen once. These data were likewise used in another study, on yellow fever vaccine responses in identical twins.

The gene calls are TRBV6-2 or TRBV6-3 and TRBJ2-2; TRBD1 aligns across 7 bases. The TCR sequence derives from a woman aged 18-30 years in good health. Sequencing was done on a sample of CD4+ T cells sorted from blood. The CDR3 DNA sequence: TGTGCCAGCACCCCCCACGACACAGGGGCAACCGGGGAGCTGTTTTTT. Its protein product is CASTPHDTGATGELFF.